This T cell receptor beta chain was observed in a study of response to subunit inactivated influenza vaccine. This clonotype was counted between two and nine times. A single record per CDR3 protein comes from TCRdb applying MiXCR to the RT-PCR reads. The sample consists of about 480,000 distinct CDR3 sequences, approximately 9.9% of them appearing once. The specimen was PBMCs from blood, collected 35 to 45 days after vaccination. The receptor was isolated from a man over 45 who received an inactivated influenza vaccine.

In DNA, the CDR3 is TGTGCCAGCAGCTCAAATACACACAATGAGCAGTTCTTC. It yields the protein CASSSNTHNEQFF. The chain is built from TRBV7-6 and TRBJ2-1; D unresolved. CDR1 is SGHVS and CDR2 is FNYEAQ in the germline V gene. The CDR3 length is 13 residues. The germline V and J ends were trimmed by 4 bases and 5 bases, with 9 bases remaining between them.